The 23 T cell receptor beta chains in this list originate from one sample, sequenced in a study of cytomegalovirus exposure and HLA in healthy donors. The study ran its PCR with 60 Vbeta and 13 Jbeta primers. The method was immunoSEQ multiplex PCR; TCRdb's version includes in-frame clones alone and lacks a portion of them. The sample includes around 200,000 clones, around 80% of them seen just once. Source material: PBMCs. Receptors were obtained from a girl aged 2 to 9 in good health and CMV-seropositive.

Comments on this clone: The identical CDR3 is also encoded by other nucleotide sequences in the sample. Written as DNA, the CDR3 is TGCGCCAGCAGCCCCGGGACAGGGTCCACTCAGCCCCAGCATTTT. Amino acid sequence: CASSPGTGSTQPQHF. The chain has TRBV5-1 and TRBJ1-5, with 9 bases fitting TRBD1. Germline values: CDR1 SGHRS, CDR2 YFSETQ. The CDR3 extends over 15 amino acids. J lost 6 bases, V lost 4 bases, and 8 bases had no gene match.

This chain joins TRBV30 and TRBJ1-5; 8 bases fit TRBD1. The CDR3 has 15 amino acids. J was trimmed by 6 bases and V by 3 bases; bases with no gene match: 10. The germline CDR1 and CDR2 sequences are GTSNPN and SVGIG (reference sequence). This chain's CDR3 is CAWSNGQGWFQPQHF. The CDR3 DNA reads TGTGCCTGGAGCAACGGACAGGGCTGGTTTCAGCCCCAGCATTTT.

The CDR3 nucleotides read TGTGCCAGCAGCTCACCGGGCGGGGGACTAGCCAAAAACATTCAGTACTTC. This sequence encodes CASSSPGGGLAKNIQYF. This chain joins TRBV11-3 and TRBJ2-4; 7 bases match TRBD2. Germline loops: CDR1 SGHNT, CDR2 YENEEA. V lost 4 bases and J lost 0; bases outside the gene matches: 9. CDR3 size: 17 residues.

The chain joins TRBV5-6 to TRBJ2-7, with a possible D match to TRBD2 (6 bases). Germline V gene lookup returns CDR1 SGHDT and CDR2 YYEEEE. Trimming pared 2 bases from V and 1 base from J, leaving 10 bases between. The CDR3 runs to 14 residues. The CDR3 bases are TGTGCCAGCAGCTTAGCGGGCGTATCCTACGAGCAGTACTTC. Translated: CASSLAGVSYEQYF. The variable domain in full, completed from reference TRBV5-6 and TRBJ2-7, reads DAGVTQSPTHLIKTRGQQVTLRCSPKSGHDTVSWYQQALGQGPQFIFQYYEEEERQRGNFPDRFSGHQFPNYSSELNVNALLLGDSALYLCASSLAGVSYEQYFGPGTRLTVT.

V usage is TRBV4-1 and J usage is TRBJ2-1, with a tentative D call TRBD2 (7 bases). V was cut by 0 bases and J by 3 bases, with 12 bases left in between. The CDR3 is made up of 16 amino acids. Germline CDR1 and CDR2: MGHRA and YSYEKL. For the CDR3, the DNA is TGCGCCAGCAGCCAAGAGGGGGGGCTGAGCTACAATGAGCAGTTCTTC. Translated: CASSQEGGLSYNEQFF.

V gene TRBV28 combines with J gene TRBJ2-7; no clear D gene. Germline CDR1 reads MDHEN; CDR2 reads SYDVKM. CDR3 length: 12 residues. V was shortened by 6 bases and J by 5 bases, with 11 bases between the two germline ends. CDR3 residues: CASSRRVNEQYF. CDR3 sequence (DNA): TGTGCCAGCAGCCGCCGCGTAAACGAGCAGTACTTC. Using reference TRBV28 and TRBJ2-7 for the parts outside the CDR3, the full variable domain is DVKVTQSSRYLVKRTGEKVFLECVQDMDHENMFWYRQDPGLGLRLIYFSYDVKMKEKGDIPEGYSVSREKKERFSLILESASTNQTSMYLCASSRRVNEQYFGPGTRLTVT.

This rearrangement joins TRBV6-1 to TRBJ2-1; weak D call: TRBD1 (5 bases). Germline loops: CDR1 MNHNS, CDR2 SASEGT. The CDR3 has 15 amino acids. Deletions cut 4 bases from V and 7 bases from J, with 17 bases between. CDR3 region: CASSAQGLVMNEQFF. CDR3 DNA: TGTGCCAGCAGTGCCCAGGGATTAGTAATGAATGAGCAGTTCTTC.

The chain recombines TRBV4-1 with TRBJ2-5; perhaps TRBD2 as D (6 bases). The V gene lost 4 bases and the J gene lost 4 bases, with 10 bases spanning the gap. Germline CDR1 is MGHRA and CDR2 is YSYEKL. The CDR3 sequence is 13 residues long. The CDR3 coding sequence is TGCGCCAGCAGCCTGGGACTGCCAGAGACCCAGTACTTC. Its translation is CASSLGLPETQYF.

The chain is built from TRBV28 and TRBJ2-7; D not resolved. Trimming shortened V by 6 bases and J by 5 bases, and 8 bases separated the two germline ends. The germline gives CDR1 MDHEN, CDR2 SYDVKM. CDR3 length: 11 residues. CDR3 DNA: TGTGCCAGCAGAGAACAGAACGAGCAGTACTTC. Translation: CASREQNEQYF. Full variable domain (missing parts from reference TRBV28 and TRBJ2-7): DVKVTQSSRYLVKRTGEKVFLECVQDMDHENMFWYRQDPGLGLRLIYFSYDVKMKEKGDIPEGYSVSREKKERFSLILESASTNQTSMYLCASREQNEQYFGPGTRLTVT.

The chain employs TRBV4-1 and TRBJ1-5; 10 bases line up with TRBD1. Trimming removed 4 bases from V and 4 bases from J; junction bases left unmatched: 4. Germline V gene sequence: CDR1 MGHRA, CDR2 YSYEKL. The CDR3 extends over 15 amino acids. CDR3 bases: TGCGCCAGCAGCCCAGGACAGGGGGGGAATCAGCCCCAGCATTTT. Translated, it gives CASSPGQGGNQPQHF.

This clone came up once. The chain recombines TRBV11-3 with TRBJ2-7; D call uncertain. This CDR3 is built from 12 residues. Germline V gives CDR1 SGHNT, CDR2 YENEEA. V dropped 1 base and J dropped 6 bases, with 7 bases sitting between them. CDR3 region: CASSLAGREQYF. The CDR3 DNA sequence: TGTGCCAGCAGCTTAGCAGGTCGCGAGCAGTACTTC.

The rearrangement uses TRBV18 and TRBJ2-7; D remains ambiguous. Germline V lookup: CDR1 KGHSH, CDR2 LQKENI. The CDR3 loop spans 15 amino acids. V lost 3 bases and J lost 3, with 15 bases in between. DNA for the CDR3: TGTGCCAGCTCACCTTTACAGACGTCCGGCTACGAGCAGTACTTC. It specifies CASSPLQTSGYEQYF.

This clone was found a few times. V gene TRBV5-4 combines with J gene TRBJ1-4; D not resolved. The CDR3 extends over 13 amino acids. Trimming pared 4 bases from V and 4 bases from J, leaving 8 bases between. Germline CDR1 and CDR2: SGHNT and YYREEE (reference sequence). The CDR3 DNA is TGTGCCAGCAGCCTACGGGATAATGAAAAACTGTTTTTT. Translated: CASSLRDNEKLFF. Full variable domain (rest looked up from reference TRBV5-4 and TRBJ1-4): ETGVTQSPTHLIKTRGQQVTLRCSSQSGHNTVSWYQQALGQGPQFIFQYYREEENGRGNFPPRFSGLQFPNYSSELNVNALELDDSALYLCASSLRDNEKLFFGSGTQLSVL.

The V call is TRBV9, the J call TRBJ2-7; 8 nucleotides agree with TRBD2. The junction had 4 bases not matched to a gene; V was cut back by 2 bases and J by 3 bases. The CDR3 has 14 residues. Germline CDR1 is SGDLS and CDR2 is YYNGEE. Written as DNA, the CDR3 is TGTGCCAGCAGCGTGGGACTAGTAGGCTACGAGCAGTACTTC. Translation gives CASSVGLVGYEQYF.

This rearrangement joins TRBV6-5 to TRBJ2-7, with 7 bases that match TRBD1. The CDR3 spans 14 residues. V dropped 4 bases and J dropped 4; count of bases not matched to a gene: 7. Germline CDR1 is MNHEY and CDR2 is SVGAGI. CDR3 in amino acids: CASSSRTGYYEQYF. The CDR3, as DNA: TGTGCCAGCAGTTCACGGACAGGCTATTACGAGCAGTACTTC.

The chain joins TRBV12-5 to TRBJ1-5, with D perhaps TRBD1 (5 bases). Trimming shortened V by 2 bases and J by 2 bases, and 25 bases separated the two germline ends. The CDR3 is made up of 20 amino acids. The germline V gene encodes CDR1 LGHNT and CDR2 FRNRAP. The CDR3 reads CASGLWGLRAGGFGNQPQHF. CDR3 nucleotides: TGTGCTAGTGGTTTGTGGGGGTTAAGGGCCGGGGGGTTTGGCAATCAGCCCCAGCATTTT.

Concerning this clone itself: Other DNA sequences in this specimen translate into the identical CDR3. The CDR3 DNA is TGTGCCTGGAAAAAACAGGGGGCGAGCTCCGGGGAGCTGTTTTTT. Amino acid sequence: CAWKKQGASSGELFF. The chain employs TRBV30 and TRBJ2-2; 9 positions match TRBD1. Germline-derived CDR1 and CDR2 are GTSNPN and SVGIG (reference sequence). This CDR3 region has 15 residues. J gave up 6 bases and V 4 bases, and 9 bases lay outside the gene matches.

CDR3: CASSPQGVRAFF. Written as DNA, the CDR3 is TGTGCCAGCAGCCCCCAGGGTGTTAGGGCTTTCTTT. The genes are TRBV7-9 and TRBJ1-1; weak D call: TRBD1 (5 bases). Germline assignment: CDR1 SEHNR and CDR2 FQNEAQ (reference sequence). V was cut by 5 bases and J by 11 bases, with 15 bases left in between. The CDR3 extends over 12 amino acids.

The chain has TRBV19 and TRBJ1-5; 8 bases line up with TRBD1. This CDR3 region has 15 residues. The germline V gene has CDR1 LNHDA and CDR2 SQIVND (reference sequence). The V segment lost 6 bases and the J segment 1 base; nucleotides outside the gene matches: 5. In nucleotides, the CDR3 is TGTGCCAGTAGGGGGACAGGCTTCAGCAATCAGCCCCAGCATTTT. Translation: CASRGTGFSNQPQHF.

The chain is built from TRBV5-4 and TRBJ2-2; no clear D. V was clipped by 4 bases and J by 4 bases, with 14 bases between them. This CDR3 is built from 15 residues. Germline V gene sequence: CDR1 SGHNT, CDR2 YYREEE (reference sequence). The CDR3 nucleotides read TGTGCCAGCAGCGCCCGAGCCCCGGGCACCGGGGAGCTGTTTTTT. It codes for CASSARAPGTGELFF.

The chain couples TRBV7-8 to TRBJ2-3; possible D gene TRBD2, 5 bases. The germline gives CDR1 SGHVS, CDR2 FQNEAQ. This CDR3 is 13 amino acids long. V was pared by 8 bases and J by 3 bases, with 12 bases between. The CDR3 DNA reads TGTGCCAGCGCGGGCCAGCGAACAGATACGCAGTATTTT. Its protein is CASAGQRTDTQYF.

CDR3 region: CASPGPSGDTQYF. The CDR3, as DNA: TGCGCCAGCCCCGGACCATCAGGGGATACGCAGTATTTT. The gene calls are TRBV5-1 and TRBJ2-3, with D tentatively TRBD1 (5 bases). CDR1 and CDR2 from the germline V gene are SGHRS and YFSETQ. This CDR3 has 13 residues. V lost 7 bases and J 6 bases, leaving 15 bases between the germline ends.

J is TRBJ2-7 and V is TRBV5-4; TRBD2 aligns across 14 bases. CDR1 is SGHNT, CDR2 YYREEE, per germline (reference sequence). The length of the CDR3 is 15 residues. Trimming cost V 4 bases and J 6 bases; bases outside gene matches: 6. CDR3 region: CASSLGTSGGGEQYF. The DNA for the CDR3 is TGTGCCAGCAGCCTAGGGACTAGCGGGGGTGGCGAGCAGTACTTC.